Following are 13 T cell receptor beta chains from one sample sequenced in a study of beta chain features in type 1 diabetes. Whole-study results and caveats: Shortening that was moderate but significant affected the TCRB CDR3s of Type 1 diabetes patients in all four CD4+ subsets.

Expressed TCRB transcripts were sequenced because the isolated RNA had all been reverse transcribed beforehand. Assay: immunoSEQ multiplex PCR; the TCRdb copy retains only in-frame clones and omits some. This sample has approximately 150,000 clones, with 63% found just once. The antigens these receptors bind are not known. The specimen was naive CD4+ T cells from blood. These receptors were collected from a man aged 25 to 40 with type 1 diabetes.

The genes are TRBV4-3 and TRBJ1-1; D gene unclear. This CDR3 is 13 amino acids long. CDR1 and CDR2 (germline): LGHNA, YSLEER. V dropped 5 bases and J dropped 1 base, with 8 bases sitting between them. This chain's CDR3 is CASSVEWNTEAFF. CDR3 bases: TGCGCCAGCAGCGTCGAGTGGAACACTGAAGCTTTCTTT.

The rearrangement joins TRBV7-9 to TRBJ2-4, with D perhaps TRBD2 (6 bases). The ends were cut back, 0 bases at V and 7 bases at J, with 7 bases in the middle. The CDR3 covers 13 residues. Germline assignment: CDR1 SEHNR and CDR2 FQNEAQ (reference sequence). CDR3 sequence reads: CASSLAGGNIQYF. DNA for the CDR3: TGTGCCAGCAGCTTAGCTGGAGGGAACATTCAGTACTTC.

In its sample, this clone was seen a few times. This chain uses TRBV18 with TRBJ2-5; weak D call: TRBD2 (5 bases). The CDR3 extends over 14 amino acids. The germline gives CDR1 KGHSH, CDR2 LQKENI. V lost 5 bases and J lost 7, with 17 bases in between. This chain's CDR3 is CASSSGLAERTQYF. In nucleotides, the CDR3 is TGTGCCAGCTCATCCGGACTGGCCGAGAGGACCCAGTACTTC.

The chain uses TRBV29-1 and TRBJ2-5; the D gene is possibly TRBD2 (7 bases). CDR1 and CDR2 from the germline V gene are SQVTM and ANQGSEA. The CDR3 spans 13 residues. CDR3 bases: TGCTCCCTAGAATTGGGGGGGCCAGAGACCCAGTACTTC. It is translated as CSLELGGPETQYF. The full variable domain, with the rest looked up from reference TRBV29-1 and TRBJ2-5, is SAVISQKPSRDICQRGTSLTIQCQVDSQVTMMFWYRQQPGQSLTLIATANQGSEATYESGFVIDKFPISRPNLTFSTLTVSNMSPEDSSIYLCSLELGGPETQYFGPGTRLLVL.

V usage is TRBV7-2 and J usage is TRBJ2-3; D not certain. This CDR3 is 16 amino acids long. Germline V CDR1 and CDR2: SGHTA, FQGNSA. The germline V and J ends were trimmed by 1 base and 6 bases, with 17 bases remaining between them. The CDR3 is CASSLERAGMGDTQYF. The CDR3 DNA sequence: TGTGCCAGCAGCTTAGAACGGGCAGGAATGGGGGATACGCAGTATTTT. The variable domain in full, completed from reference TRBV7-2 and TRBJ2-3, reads GAGVSQSPSNKVTEKGKDVELRCDPISGHTALYWYRQSLGQGLEFLIYFQGNSAPDKSGLPSDRFSAERTGGSVSTLTIQRTQQEDSAVYLCASSLERAGMGDTQYFGPGTRLTVL.

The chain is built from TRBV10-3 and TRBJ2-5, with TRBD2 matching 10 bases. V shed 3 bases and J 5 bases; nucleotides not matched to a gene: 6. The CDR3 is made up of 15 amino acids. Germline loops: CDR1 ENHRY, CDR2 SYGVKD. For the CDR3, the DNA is TGTGCCATCAGTGACTCTAGCGGGGGTGAGGAGACCCAGTACTTC. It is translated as CAISDSSGGEETQYF.

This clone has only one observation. The DNA for the CDR3 is TGTGCCGGCGGAGTGGAAGATACGCAGTATTTT. As protein: CAGGVEDTQYF. The rearrangement joins TRBV30 to TRBJ2-3, with D unclear. CDR1 is GTSNPN, CDR2 SVGIG, per germline (reference sequence). The CDR3 totals 11 residues. V lost 8 bases and J 5 bases, leaving 11 bases between the germline ends.

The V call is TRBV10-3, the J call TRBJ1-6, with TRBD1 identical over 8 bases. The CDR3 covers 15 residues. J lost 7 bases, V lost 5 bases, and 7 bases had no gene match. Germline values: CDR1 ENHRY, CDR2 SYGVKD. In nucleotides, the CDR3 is TGTGCCATCAGTCCCGCAGACAGGGGAAATTCACCCCTCCACTTT. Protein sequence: CAISPADRGNSPLHF.

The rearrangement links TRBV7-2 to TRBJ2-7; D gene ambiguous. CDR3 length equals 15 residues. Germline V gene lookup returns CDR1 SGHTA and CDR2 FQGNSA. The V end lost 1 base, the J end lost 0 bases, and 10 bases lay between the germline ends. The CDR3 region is CASSLGTVNSYEQYF. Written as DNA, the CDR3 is TGTGCCAGCAGCTTAGGGACCGTAAACTCCTACGAGCAGTACTTC. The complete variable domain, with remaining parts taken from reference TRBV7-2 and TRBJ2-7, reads GAGVSQSPSNKVTEKGKDVELRCDPISGHTALYWYRQSLGQGLEFLIYFQGNSAPDKSGLPSDRFSAERTGGSVSTLTIQRTQQEDSAVYLCASSLGTVNSYEQYFGPGTRLTVT.

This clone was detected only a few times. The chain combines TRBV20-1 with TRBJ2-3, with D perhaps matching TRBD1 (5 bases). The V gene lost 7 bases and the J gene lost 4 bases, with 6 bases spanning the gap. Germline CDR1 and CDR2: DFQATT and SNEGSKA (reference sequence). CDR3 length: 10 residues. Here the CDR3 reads CSVGPDTQYF. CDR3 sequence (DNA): TGCAGTGTGGGGCCAGATACGCAGTATTTT.

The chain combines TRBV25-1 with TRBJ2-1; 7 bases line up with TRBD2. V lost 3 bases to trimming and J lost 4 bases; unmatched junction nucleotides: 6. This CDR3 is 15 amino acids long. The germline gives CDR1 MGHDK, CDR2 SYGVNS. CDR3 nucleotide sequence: TGTGCCAGCAGTGAGTCCGGGGGGTCTTACAATGAGCAGTTCTTC. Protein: CASSESGGSYNEQFF.

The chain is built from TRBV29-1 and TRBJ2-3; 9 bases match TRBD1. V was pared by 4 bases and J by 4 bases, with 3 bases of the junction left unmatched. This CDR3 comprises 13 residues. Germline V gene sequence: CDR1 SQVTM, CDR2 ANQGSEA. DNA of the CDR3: TGCAGCGTTGCCTGGACAGGGGCAGATACGCAGTATTTT. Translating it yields CSVAWTGADTQYF.

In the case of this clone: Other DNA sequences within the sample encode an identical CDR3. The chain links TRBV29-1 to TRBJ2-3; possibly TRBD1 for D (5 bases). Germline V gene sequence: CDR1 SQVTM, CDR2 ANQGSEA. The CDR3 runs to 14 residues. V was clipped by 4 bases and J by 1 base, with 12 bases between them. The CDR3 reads CSVAGQGGTDTQYF. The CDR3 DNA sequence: TGCAGCGTTGCCGGGCAGGGTGGCACAGATACGCAGTATTTT.